This TCR beta chain originates from a study of long-term antiretroviral therapy in people with HIV. Study-wide findings and caveats: Specimen acquisition occurred between 2004 and 2017, potentially under older ART regimens.

Only a few counts were recorded for this clone. Its target is unknown. Survey level was the resolution at which the v3.0 immunoSEQ assay ran. The assay was immunoSEQ multiplex PCR, and TCRdb's table has in-frame clones only and misses some. The repertoire has around 21,000 clones, approximately 80% of them found once; the top ten carry around 10%. The sample was unsorted PBMCs, taken 0.1 years before starting antiretroviral therapy. The sequence was collected from a man aged 40-49 years with HIV.

The chain's CDR3 is CASSHPQESYGYTF. The CDR3 DNA follows: TGCGCCAGCAGTCATCCGCAGGAGAGCTATGGCTACACCTTC. V gene TRBV23-1 combines with J gene TRBJ1-2; D is uncertain. TRBV23-1 is known as an ORF, though its function is uncertain. The CDR3 spans 14 residues. Trimming took 3 bases from V and 4 from J, leaving 12 bases between them.